Each of the 30 T cell receptor beta chains below was sequenced from the same sample in a study of cytomegalovirus exposure and HLA in healthy donors. In the PCR, 60 Vbeta and 13 Jbeta primers were used. The repertoire was sequenced with immunoSEQ multiplex PCR; TCRdb's copy has only in-frame clones and lacks some. The table lists about 64,000 clones, roughly 87% of them singletons. Material for sequencing was PBMCs. The receptor source for this set is a female donor in good health and CMV-seronegative.

The rearrangement joins TRBV27 to TRBJ1-1, with 8 bases that match TRBD1. This CDR3 has 14 residues. Germline assignment: CDR1 MNHEY and CDR2 SMNVEV (reference sequence). Losses at the gene ends were 4 bases for V and 4 bases for J; bases not matched to a gene: 5. CDR3 nucleotides: TGTGCCAGCAGTTGGCAGGGGGCGGGCACTGAAGCTTTCTTT. As protein: CASSWQGAGTEAFF.

The chain combines TRBV27 with TRBJ2-7; 7 bases line up with TRBD2. Germline assignment: CDR1 MNHEY and CDR2 SMNVEV (reference sequence). There are 15 residues in the CDR3. V lost 5 bases, J lost 3 bases, and 10 bases stayed unmatched. As DNA, the CDR3 is TGTGCCAGCAGTACCCTTGAGGGAGGGAGCTACGAGCAGTACTTC. This translates into CASSTLEGGSYEQYF.

Only one count was recorded for this clone. V is TRBV9 and J is TRBJ2-5; 7 bases fit TRBD2. CDR1 and CDR2 (germline): SGDLS, YYNGEE. Germline trimming cut 3 bases from V and 2 bases from J; bases unmatched to any gene: 7. CDR3 length: 15 amino acids. Here the CDR3 DNA reads TGTGCCAGCAGCGGGATGGCTAGCGGACAAGAGACCCAGTACTTC. Residues: CASSGMASGQETQYF.

The V and J genes are TRBV6-4 and TRBJ2-6; the match to TRBD2 covers 7 bases. The V segment lost 3 bases and the J segment 0 bases; nucleotides outside the gene matches: 11. Germline-derived CDR1 and CDR2 are MRHNA and SNTAGT. This CDR3 has 19 residues. The CDR3 reads CASSERVGGTYSGANVLTF. As DNA, the CDR3 is TGTGCCAGCAGTGAGAGGGTCGGGGGGACTTACTCTGGGGCCAACGTCCTGACTTTC.

Concerning this clone: Compared with germline, one end of the junction differs, possibly owing to a read error. This chain links TRBV7-9 with TRBJ2-4; possible D gene TRBD1, 5 bases. This CDR3 contains 15 residues. Germline CDR1 SEHNR, CDR2 FQNEAQ (reference sequence). Here the CDR3 DNA reads TGTGCCAGCAGCTTAGGAAGCCAGGGCAAAAACAGTCAGTACTTC. As protein: CASSLGSQGKNSQYF.

The chain uses TRBV28 and TRBJ2-7; the match to TRBD2 covers 8 bases. The CDR3 has 15 amino acids. Unmatched junction bases numbered 13, after V lost 6 bases and J lost 6 bases. Germline CDR1 is MDHEN and CDR2 is SYDVKM. The chain's CDR3 is CASSGGAGSGFEQYF. CDR3 bases: TGTGCCAGCAGCGGGGGGGCAGGGTCCGGGTTCGAGCAGTACTTC.

For this clone: The sample carries other DNA sequences with the same CDR3. The V gene is TRBV2, the J gene TRBJ2-4; D gene ambiguous. V was cut by 7 bases and J by 0 bases, with 7 bases left in between. The CDR3 contains 13 residues. In germline, CDR1 is SNHLY, CDR2 FYNNEI. The CDR3 sequence is CASNSLAKNIQYF. CDR3 DNA: TGTGCCAGCAACAGCCTAGCCAAAAACATTCAGTACTTC. Based on the CDR3 plus reference TRBV2 and TRBJ2-4, the full variable domain is EPEVTQTPSHQVTQMGQEVILRCVPISNHLYFYWYRQILGQKVEFLVSFYNNEISEKSEIFDDQFSVERPDGSNFTLKIRSTKLEDSAMYFCASNSLAKNIQYFGAGTRLSVL.

The chain is built from TRBV28 and TRBJ2-7; the D gene is possibly TRBD2 (6 bases). The germline CDR1 and CDR2 sequences are MDHEN and SYDVKM. The CDR3 covers 15 residues. Trimming took off 4 bases at V and 0 bases at J, with 13 bases between the two ends. DNA for the CDR3: TGTGCCAGCAGTTATGGTGACGGGAGCTCCTACGAGCAGTACTTC. This translates into CASSYGDGSSYEQYF.

The chain combines TRBV6-1 with TRBJ2-1; 7 bases are a match to TRBD1. The germline V gene has CDR1 MNHNS and CDR2 SASEGT. The CDR3 loop spans 15 amino acids. The V and J ends lost 9 bases and 6 bases, in that order; junction bases with no gene match: 14. CDR3 in amino acids: CARYRGTTRVNEQFF. CDR3 bases: TGTGCCAGGTACAGGGGAACTACAAGGGTCAATGAGCAGTTCTTC.

This clone was recorded a few times. V is TRBV5-1 and J is TRBJ2-6; TRBD1 might be the D (5 bases). CDR3 length: 18 residues. Germline lookup yields CDR1 SGHRS and CDR2 YFSETQ. Trimming removed 0 bases from V and 0 bases from J, with 13 bases in between. The CDR3 loop reads CASSLGTGPSSGANVLTF. The CDR3 DNA reads as TGCGCCAGCAGCTTGGGCACAGGTCCGAGCTCTGGGGCCAACGTCCTGACTTTC.

This clone has only a few counts. The V gene is TRBV6-5, the J gene TRBJ2-1; 7 bases match TRBD1. V lost 4 bases, J lost 5 bases, and 5 bases stayed unmatched. There are 14 residues in the CDR3. Germline-derived CDR1 and CDR2 are MNHEY and SVGAGI. The CDR3 here is CASSFSGTDNEQFF. CDR3 bases: TGTGCCAGCAGTTTTTCGGGGACAGACAATGAGCAGTTCTTC.

This chain uses TRBV18 with TRBJ2-4; 14 nucleotides agree with TRBD2. Looked up from germline, CDR1 is KGHSH and CDR2 is LQKENI. V was pared by 3 bases and J by 2 bases, with 3 bases of the junction left unmatched. The CDR3 length is 17 residues. The CDR3 is CASSPTSGGATKNIQYF. CDR3 DNA sequence: TGTGCCAGCTCACCGACTAGCGGGGGGGCGACCAAAAACATTCAGTACTTC.

This chain links TRBV7-3 with TRBJ1-4; perhaps TRBD1 as D (5 bases). In germline, CDR1 is SGHTA, CDR2 FQGTGA. CDR3 length equals 17 residues. The V end was cut by 3 bases, the J end by 3 bases, with 17 bases between. The CDR3 reads CASSFAGGGTANEKLFF. The CDR3 DNA reads as TGTGCCAGCAGCTTTGCGGGGGGTGGAACGGCTAATGAAAAACTGTTTTTT. The full variable domain, rest sourced from reference TRBV7-3 and TRBJ1-4, is GAGVSQTPSNKVTEKGKYVELRCDPISGHTALYWYRQSLGQGPEFLIYFQGTGAADDSGLPNDRFFAVRPEGSVSTLKIQRTERGDSAVYLCASSFAGGGTANEKLFFGSGTQLSVL.

The rearrangement joins TRBV6-5 to TRBJ1-2; the D gene is possibly TRBD1 (6 bases). V lost 5 bases to trimming and J lost 8 bases, with 15 bases between them. Germline V CDR1 and CDR2: MNHEY, SVGAGI. The CDR3 length is 13 residues. CDR3 bases: TGTGCCAGCAGTCCCACAGGGATGCGAGGCTACACCTTC. Its translation is CASSPTGMRGYTF.

This rearrangement joins TRBV5-1 to TRBJ2-5; 13 bases are shared with TRBD2. Trimming removed 7 bases from V and 2 bases from J; junction bases left unmatched: 11. The CDR3 has 17 amino acids. From germline, CDR1 is SGHRS and CDR2 YFSETQ. This chain's CDR3 is CASQGTSGGAPQETQYF. The CDR3, as DNA: TGCGCCAGCCAGGGAACTAGCGGGGGGGCTCCACAAGAGACCCAGTACTTC.

The chain is built from TRBV9 and TRBJ1-1; maybe TRBD1 (5 bases). V lost 0 bases to trimming and J lost 4 bases, with 13 bases between them. CDR1 SGDLS and CDR2 YYNGEE come from the germline V gene. CDR3 length equals 15 residues. CDR3 DNA: TGTGCCAGCAGCGTAGAGCCTGGGGCTGCCACTGAAGCTTTCTTT. Translation gives CASSVEPGAATEAFF. Based on the CDR3 plus reference TRBV9 and TRBJ1-1, the full variable domain is DSGVTQTPKHLITATGQRVTLRCSPRSGDLSVYWYQQSLDQGLQFLIQYYNGEERAKGNILERFSAQQFPDLHSELNLSSLELGDSALYFCASSVEPGAATEAFFGQGTRLTVV.

This clone was found a few times. The chain uses TRBV11-1 and TRBJ1-6, with TRBD1 matching over 7 bases. CDR1 and CDR2 from the germline V gene are SGHAT and FQDESV (reference sequence). Unmatched junction bases numbered 14, after V lost 5 bases and J lost 10 bases. The CDR3 covers 16 residues. The CDR3 loop is CASSATQQGSRSPLHF. CDR3 sequence (DNA): TGTGCCAGCAGCGCCACTCAACAGGGGAGTCGATCACCCCTCCACTTT.

This rearrangement joins TRBV7-2 to TRBJ2-1, with 8 bases matching TRBD1. Germline assignment: CDR1 SGHTA and CDR2 FQGNSA. V trimming: 5 bases; J trimming: 7 bases; junction bases outside the gene matches: 7. CDR3 length: 14 residues. Here the CDR3 reads CASSTRTGTNEQFF. CDR3 DNA: TGTGCCAGCAGCACTAGGACAGGGACGAATGAGCAGTTCTTC.

The chain is built from TRBV2 and TRBJ1-4; TRBD1 is a possible D gene (6 bases). This CDR3 is 14 amino acids long. Trimming left V 7 bases short and J 7 bases short, with 16 bases between. Per the germline V gene, CDR1 is SNHLY and CDR2 is FYNNEI. This CDR3 reads CASISQGRSEKLFF. The CDR3 nucleotides read TGTGCCAGCATCTCACAGGGCAGAAGTGAAAAACTGTTTTTT.

In its sample, this clone was seen a few times. J is TRBJ1-3 and V is TRBV29-1; tentatively, D is TRBD1 (5 bases). The CDR3 is 14 residues long. The ends were cut back, 2 bases at V and 2 bases at J, with 10 bases in the middle. The germline gives CDR1 SQVTM, CDR2 ANQGSEA. CDR3 bases: TGCAGCGTTGAACCCCAGGGTACTGGAAACACCATATATTTT. This sequence encodes CSVEPQGTGNTIYF. Full variable domain (outside the CDR3, taken from reference TRBV29-1 and TRBJ1-3): SAVISQKPSRDICQRGTSLTIQCQVDSQVTMMFWYRQQPGQSLTLIATANQGSEATYESGFVIDKFPISRPNLTFSTLTVSNMSPEDSSIYLCSVEPQGTGNTIYFGEGSWLTVV.

This clone came up once. This chain uses TRBV7-9 with TRBJ2-7; unclear D gene. This CDR3 comprises 12 residues. V dropped 5 bases and J dropped 3 bases, with 8 bases sitting between them. Germline CDR1 reads SEHNR; CDR2 reads FQNEAQ (reference sequence). DNA for the CDR3: TGTGCCAGCAGCACACCGAACTACGAGCAGTACTTC. This translates into CASSTPNYEQYF.

The chain is built from TRBV5-4 and TRBJ1-1, with unresolved D. Germline CDR1 reads SGHNT; CDR2 reads YYREEE (reference sequence). The germline V and J ends were trimmed by 4 bases and 5 bases, with 9 bases remaining between them. The CDR3 has 12 amino acids. The CDR3 DNA sequence: TGTGCCAGCAGCCCAGGCTCGACTGAAGCTTTCTTT. Residues: CASSPGSTEAFF.

The gene calls are TRBV2 and TRBJ1-6; D gene uncertain. Trimming removed 6 bases from V and 7 bases from J, with 10 bases in between. The CDR3 covers 13 residues. CDR1 and CDR2 from the germline V gene are SNHLY and FYNNEI. CDR3: CASSLPLNSPLHF. The CDR3 bases are TGTGCCAGCAGCCTCCCACTCAATTCACCCCTCCACTTT.

V usage is TRBV28 and J usage is TRBJ1-1; TRBD1 matches 7 bases. The CDR3 is 15 residues long. Germline CDR1 and CDR2: MDHEN and SYDVKM. V lost 5 bases and J lost 0; bases outside the gene matches: 6. As DNA, the CDR3 is TGTGCCAGCAGTAGTACAGGGGACGTGAACACTGAAGCTTTCTTT. Translation: CASSSTGDVNTEAFF. Full variable domain (rest looked up from reference TRBV28 and TRBJ1-1): DVKVTQSSRYLVKRTGEKVFLECVQDMDHENMFWYRQDPGLGLRLIYFSYDVKMKEKGDIPEGYSVSREKKERFSLILESASTNQTSMYLCASSSTGDVNTEAFFGQGTRLTVV.

V gene TRBV16 combines with J gene TRBJ2-5, with TRBD1 as a possible D gene (6 bases). The length of the CDR3 is 15 residues. With 0 bases removed from V and 1 base from J, the gap between germline ends came to 9 bases. Per the germline V gene, CDR1 is KGHSY and CDR2 is FQNENV. The CDR3, as DNA: TGTGCCAGCAGCCAATCACAGGGTTTCCAAGAGACCCAGTACTTC. Protein: CASSQSQGFQETQYF.

In its sample, this clone was seen once. The chain is built from TRBV9 and TRBJ2-1; 12 bases are a match to TRBD2. The CDR3 consists of 16 residues. V lost 5 bases to trimming and J lost 3 bases; unmatched junction nucleotides: 6. The V gene's germline CDR1 is SGDLS and CDR2 YYNGEE. The CDR3 nucleotides are TGTGCCAGCAGTGGACTAGCGGGACAAAACTACAATGAGCAGTTCTTC. This encodes CASSGLAGQNYNEQFF.

V and J are TRBV9 and TRBJ1-5; D remains unclear. The CDR3 has 11 residues. The germline V and J ends were trimmed by 3 bases and 10 bases, with 8 bases remaining between them. Germline CDR1 reads SGDLS; CDR2 reads YYNGEE. The chain's CDR3 is CASSAYPPQHF. The CDR3, as DNA: TGTGCCAGCAGCGCCTATCCCCCCCAGCATTTT.

This clone turned up a few times. The chain recombines TRBV10-2 with TRBJ1-3, with 7 bases lining up with TRBD1. Losses at the gene ends were 7 bases for V and 8 bases for J; bases not matched to a gene: 8. The CDR3 is made up of 13 amino acids. The V gene's germline CDR1 is WSHSY and CDR2 SAAADI. The CDR3: CASTMDRSDTIYF. DNA of the CDR3: TGCGCCAGCACTATGGACAGGTCAGACACCATATATTTT.

The table lists this clone with a few counts. This chain connects TRBV5-1 to TRBJ2-3, with 7 bases fitting TRBD1. The J segment lost 2 bases and the V segment lost 4 bases, leaving 10 bases of the junction unmatched. The germline CDR1 and CDR2 sequences are SGHRS and YFSETQ. The length of the CDR3 is 16 residues. This CDR3 is CASSVAGTANTDTQYF. The CDR3 region has the DNA TGCGCCAGCAGCGTCGCCGGGACAGCGAACACAGATACGCAGTATTTT.

Comment on this clone: The junction departs from germline at one end; a sequencing error may be responsible. The V and J genes are TRBV19 and TRBJ2-2; TRBD1 matches at 10 bases. CDR1 is LNHDA and CDR2 is SQIVND in the germline V gene (reference sequence). The CDR3 contains 14 residues. CDR3 sequence (DNA): TGTGCGAGTAGACAGGGGGCGGGTAGCGGGGAGCTGTTTTTT. Residues: CASRQGAGSGELFF.